The 32 T cell receptor beta chains reported below all come from one sample, sequenced in a study of technical replicates of blood from a few donors. Sequencing used immunoSEQ multiplex PCR; TCRdb keeps in-frame clones, though not all of them. The sample records around 86,000 clones, roughly 96% being singletons. Sequencing was done on a sample of T cells isolated from PBMCs. These receptors were taken from a human donor in good health.

The gene calls are TRBV11-2 and TRBJ1-6; 10 nucleotides align to TRBD1. The CDR3 has 16 amino acids. The V segment lost 1 base and the J segment 9 bases; nucleotides outside the gene matches: 6. Germline CDR1 is SGHAT and CDR2 is FQNNGV. The CDR3 sequence: CASSLGQGAKGSPLHF. The DNA of the CDR3 is TGTGCCAGCAGCTTAGGACAGGGGGCTAAAGGTTCACCCCTCCACTTT.

The genes are TRBV25-1 and TRBJ2-7, with 11 bases identical to TRBD2. CDR1 MGHDK and CDR2 SYGVNS come from the germline V gene. The CDR3 is 15 amino acids. After removal of 3 bases from V and 3 bases from J, the junction contained 4 bases not matched to a gene. This chain's CDR3 is CASSDRLAGGYEQYF. CDR3 coding DNA: TGTGCCAGCAGTGATCGGCTAGCGGGAGGCTACGAGCAGTACTTC.

This clone was recorded only once. The V gene is TRBV5-1, the J gene TRBJ2-7; a weak D match, TRBD2 (6 bases). The germline V gene has CDR1 SGHRS and CDR2 YFSETQ. V gave up 0 bases and J gave up 3 bases, with 10 bases separating them. The CDR3 is made up of 14 amino acids. The CDR3 here is CASSLEAGYYEQYF. The CDR3 nucleotides read TGCGCCAGCAGCTTGGAGGCGGGATACTACGAGCAGTACTTC.

The chain uses TRBV29-1 and TRBJ2-7; tentative D call: TRBD2 (6 bases). Germline CDR1 is SQVTM and CDR2 is ANQGSEA. V was trimmed by 0 bases and J by 2 bases, leaving 29 bases between them. CDR3 length: 20 residues. For the CDR3, the DNA is TGCAGCGTTGAAGAGGTCCTCCTGCGGGACGTCACTGGTTTTACCTACGAGCAGTACTTC. Translating gives CSVEEVLLRDVTGFTYEQYF.

The rearrangement links TRBV14 to TRBJ1-2; D may be TRBD1 (5 bases). The CDR3 loop spans 13 amino acids. V shed 1 base and J shed 7 bases, with 10 bases lying between them. Germline V gives CDR1 SGHDN, CDR2 FVKESK. The CDR3 protein is CASSQGQYGGYTF. As DNA, the CDR3 is TGTGCCAGCAGCCAAGGACAGTATGGTGGCTACACCTTC.

The chain recombines TRBV5-4 with TRBJ2-7, with TRBD1 as a possible D gene (6 bases). Germline CDR1 reads SGHNT; CDR2 reads YYREEE (reference sequence). V dropped 5 bases and J dropped 11 bases, with 23 bases sitting between them. The CDR3 runs 14 residues. CDR3 DNA sequence: TGTGCCAGCAGTCTAACAGGGAGTGATATTGGAAAGTACTTC. It translates to CASSLTGSDIGKYF.

The chain carries TRBV27 and TRBJ2-3; 7 bases line up with TRBD2. This CDR3 has 16 residues. J gave up 0 bases and V 4 bases, and 7 bases lay outside the gene matches. CDR1 MNHEY and CDR2 SMNVEV come from the germline V gene (reference sequence). The CDR3 DNA is TGTGCCAGCAGTTCATTCCTCGGGGGGAGCACAGATACGCAGTATTTT. Protein sequence: CASSSFLGGSTDTQYF.

The chain uses TRBV28 and TRBJ1-1, with 8 bases identical to TRBD1. The germline gives CDR1 MDHEN, CDR2 SYDVKM. CDR3 length equals 14 residues. After removal of 6 bases from V and 1 base from J, the junction contained 4 bases not matched to a gene. The CDR3 protein is CASRSGGKNTEAFF. The CDR3 bases are TGTGCCAGCAGATCAGGGGGCAAGAACACTGAAGCTTTCTTT.

The V and J genes are TRBV5-1 and TRBJ2-7; 8 bases match TRBD2. J lost 3 bases, V lost 3 bases, and 20 bases had no gene match. The CDR3 spans 19 residues. The V gene's germline CDR1 is SGHRS and CDR2 YFSETQ. CDR3 residues: CASSSEPGLVVYSGYEQYF. For the CDR3, the DNA is TGCGCCAGCAGCTCCGAACCGGGACTAGTTGTGTATTCCGGCTACGAGCAGTACTTC. Full variable domain (remainder filled in from reference TRBV5-1 and TRBJ2-7): KAGVTQTPRYLIKTRGQQVTLSCSPISGHRSVSWYQQTPGQGLQFLFEYFSETQRNKGNFPGRFSGRQFSNSRSEMNVSTLELGDSALYLCASSSEPGLVVYSGYEQYFGPGTRLTVT.

The chain has TRBV5-6 and TRBJ2-7; TRBD2 agrees at 7 bases. The CDR3 runs to 14 residues. Per germline, CDR1 SGHDT and CDR2 YYEEEE. V dropped 2 bases and J dropped 5; count of bases not matched to a gene: 7. The CDR3 DNA follows: TGTGCCAGCAGCTTTAACTGGGGGGGGAACGAGCAGTACTTC. Amino acid sequence: CASSFNWGGNEQYF.

The rearrangement uses TRBV27 and TRBJ2-5; unclear D gene. The CDR3 extends over 12 amino acids. V was shortened by 4 bases and J by 7 bases, with 10 bases between the two germline ends. Germline CDR1 MNHEY, CDR2 SMNVEV (reference sequence). DNA of the CDR3: TGTGCCAGCAGTTCCCCTCGGGTGACCCAGTACTTC. This gives the protein CASSSPRVTQYF.

The chain employs TRBV6-1 and TRBJ2-7; D unresolved. This CDR3 is 14 amino acids long. V dropped 2 bases and J dropped 3 bases, with 11 bases sitting between them. Looked up from germline, CDR1 is MNHNS and CDR2 is SASEGT. CDR3 bases: TGTGCCAGCAGTGAAATGTACAGTAGCTACGAGCAGTACTTC. Translated: CASSEMYSSYEQYF.

This chain's CDR3 is CASSLGDQGNSGANVLTF. In nucleotides, the CDR3 is TGTGCCAGCAGCCTTGGGGATCAGGGAAACTCTGGGGCCAACGTCCTGACTTTC. J is TRBJ2-6 and V is TRBV5-4; D may be TRBD1 (5 bases). The CDR3 has 18 residues. V lost 4 bases and J 0 bases, leaving 17 bases between the germline ends. Looked up from germline, CDR1 is SGHNT and CDR2 is YYREEE (reference sequence).

The chain has TRBV5-1 and TRBJ2-2; TRBD2 matches at 11 bases. V lost 1 base, J lost 6 bases, and 11 bases stayed unmatched. CDR3 length equals 18 residues. Germline V CDR1 and CDR2: SGHRS, YFSETQ. The CDR3 region has the DNA TGCGCCAGCAGCTTGAAGGGGAGACTAGCGGGACAGGCCGGGGAGCTGTTTTTT. Protein product: CASSLKGRLAGQAGELFF.

This chain connects TRBV7-6 to TRBJ2-1; TRBD1 aligns across 8 bases. This CDR3 region has 13 residues. In germline, CDR1 is SGHVS, CDR2 FNYEAQ. The trim removed 7 bases at V and 8 bases at J, leaving 7 bases unmatched. CDR3 nucleotides: TGTGCCAGCACCCTTCAGGGGGCGTATGAGCAGTTCTTC. Translation gives CASTLQGAYEQFF.

This clone was observed once. The V and J genes are TRBV9 and TRBJ1-1, with a weak D call TRBD1 (6 bases). Trimming pared 1 base from V and 6 bases from J, leaving 13 bases between. The CDR3 is 14 amino acids. CDR1 is SGDLS, CDR2 YYNGEE, per germline. The CDR3: CASSVSLTGPEAFF. The CDR3 nucleotides read TGTGCCAGCAGCGTATCCCTCACAGGGCCTGAAGCTTTCTTT.

The rearrangement uses TRBV7-2 and TRBJ2-1; TRBD2 matches at 8 bases. CDR3 length: 16 amino acids. V dropped 2 bases and J dropped 7; count of bases not matched to a gene: 10. Germline V gives CDR1 SGHTA, CDR2 FQGNSA. The chain's CDR3 is CASSLLWGLGRNEQFF. Written as DNA, the CDR3 is TGTGCCAGCAGCTTACTTTGGGGACTAGGAAGGAATGAGCAGTTCTTC.

The gene calls are TRBV7-2 and TRBJ1-5; D uncertain. Germline V gene lookup returns CDR1 SGHTA and CDR2 FQGNSA. The V end lost 1 base, the J end lost 0 bases, and 7 bases lay between the germline ends. This CDR3 is 15 amino acids long. Here the CDR3 reads CASSLGLYSNQPQHF. The CDR3, as DNA: TGTGCCAGCAGCTTAGGGCTGTATAGCAATCAGCCCCAGCATTTT.

The rearrangement links TRBV18 to TRBJ2-7; D possibly corresponds to TRBD1 (6 bases). Germline V gives CDR1 KGHSH, CDR2 LQKENI. There are 14 residues in the CDR3. V was shortened by 3 bases and J by 3 bases, with 12 bases between the two germline ends. CDR3 sequence reads: CASSPADSDYEQYF. CDR3 DNA sequence: TGTGCCAGCTCACCCGCGGACAGCGACTACGAGCAGTACTTC.

J is TRBJ2-5 and V is TRBV18; 7 nucleotides line up with TRBD1. CDR1 and CDR2 (germline): KGHSH, LQKENI. The length of the CDR3 is 15 residues. The V gene end was trimmed by 4 bases and the J gene end by 2 bases; junction bases not matched to a gene: 7. CDR3: CASSLRGQKQETQYF. As DNA, the CDR3 is TGTGCCAGCTCACTAAGGGGACAGAAACAAGAGACCCAGTACTTC.

The CDR3 DNA reads TGCGCCAGCAGCTTTGAGGGCGAGCAGTTCTTC. Translating it yields CASSFEGEQFF. V usage is TRBV5-1 and J usage is TRBJ2-1; the D gene is possibly TRBD2 (5 bases). Trimming stripped 2 bases from V and 10 bases from J, with 7 bases between. This CDR3 region has 11 residues. CDR1 and CDR2 from the germline V gene are SGHRS and YFSETQ.

The V and J genes are TRBV9 and TRBJ1-1; a possible D gene is TRBD1 (6 bases). CDR1 and CDR2 from the germline V gene are SGDLS and YYNGEE. V lost 3 bases and J lost 1, with 13 bases in between. The CDR3 covers 15 residues. CDR3 sequence reads: CASSGWTGQNTEAFF. DNA of the CDR3: TGTGCCAGCAGCGGATGGACGGGACAGAACACTGAAGCTTTCTTT.

The chain recombines TRBV5-1 with TRBJ2-5, with 8 positions matching TRBD1. The V gene end was trimmed by 2 bases and the J gene end by 4 bases; junction bases not matched to a gene: 7. The CDR3 totals 15 residues. CDR1 and CDR2 (germline): SGHRS, YFSETQ. The CDR3 DNA reads as TGCGCCAGCAGCTTAATGGGAGGACAGGGAGAGACCCAGTACTTC. This gives the protein CASSLMGGQGETQYF.

The chain recombines TRBV5-4 with TRBJ1-4; tentative D call: TRBD1 (6 bases). Germline V CDR1 and CDR2: SGHNT, YYREEE (reference sequence). CDR3 size: 13 residues. V lost 2 bases and J lost 8, with 10 bases in between. The DNA of the CDR3 is TGTGCCAGCAGCTTATCAGGGGAGGAAAAACTGTTTTTT. Its translation: CASSLSGEEKLFF.

This clone came up once. The chain employs TRBV18 and TRBJ1-4; D remains unclear. This CDR3 region has 15 residues. V was pared by 1 base and J by 5 bases, with 11 bases between. CDR1 KGHSH and CDR2 LQKENI come from the germline V gene. CDR3 nucleotides: TGTGCCAGCTCACCACGCCAACAGTCAAATGAAAAACTGTTTTTT. Translation: CASSPRQQSNEKLFF.

This chain links TRBV6-4 with TRBJ2-1; TRBD2 matches 10 bases. CDR3 length: 15 amino acids. V lost 6 bases, J lost 7 bases, and 9 bases stayed unmatched. Germline V CDR1 and CDR2: MRHNA, SNTAGT. CDR3: CASSVTSGEGNEQFF. The CDR3 nucleotides read TGTGCCAGCAGCGTTACTAGCGGGGAGGGAAATGAGCAGTTCTTC.

The rearrangement links TRBV10-3 to TRBJ2-5; D is possibly TRBD2 (6 bases). V lost 6 bases to trimming and J lost 5 bases, with 22 bases between them. The CDR3 extends over 16 amino acids. Per germline, CDR1 ENHRY and CDR2 SYGVKD. The DNA of the CDR3 is TGTGCCATCAGGACCGCACTATCTAGTGGAGGGGAGACCCAGTACTTC. Amino acids: CAIRTALSSGGETQYF.

The chain recombines TRBV19 with TRBJ2-1; 9 bases agree with TRBD2. J was trimmed by 7 bases and V by 5 bases; bases with no gene match: 6. Germline V gene data show CDR1 as LNHDA and CDR2 as SQIVND (reference sequence). CDR3 length equals 14 residues. The CDR3 region is CASSYAGGLNEQFF. In DNA, the CDR3 is TGTGCCAGTAGTTACGCGGGAGGGTTAAATGAGCAGTTCTTC. Together with reference TRBV19 and TRBJ2-1, the CDR3 gives the full variable domain: DGGITQSPKYLFRKEGQNVTLSCEQNLNHDAMYWYRQDPGQGLRLIYYSQIVNDFQKGDIAEGYSVSREKKESFPLTVTSAQKNPTAFYLCASSYAGGLNEQFFGPGTRLTVL.

The rearrangement links TRBV25-1 to TRBJ2-2; D is possibly TRBD1 (5 bases). The ends were cut back, 3 bases at V and 2 bases at J, with 10 bases in the middle. The CDR3 runs 15 residues. CDR1 and CDR2 (germline): MGHDK, SYGVNS. CDR3 sequence reads: CASSDETDNTGELFF. For the CDR3, the DNA is TGTGCCAGCAGTGATGAGACAGATAACACCGGGGAGCTGTTTTTT. The full variable domain, with the rest looked up from reference TRBV25-1 and TRBJ2-2, is EADIYQTPRYLVIGTGKKITLECSQTMGHDKMYWYQQDPGMELHLIHYSYGVNSTEKGDLSSESTVSRIRTEHFPLTLESARPSHTSQYLCASSDETDNTGELFFGEGSRLTVL.

The V and J genes are TRBV5-4 and TRBJ1-1, with D unclear. Per germline, CDR1 SGHNT and CDR2 YYREEE (reference sequence). The CDR3 is 14 amino acids. The ends were cut back, 2 bases at V and 1 base at J, with 9 bases in the middle. CDR3 nucleotide sequence: TGTGCCAGCAGCTTACCAAGCAAGAACACTGAAGCTTTCTTT. Amino acids: CASSLPSKNTEAFF.

The chain uses TRBV6-5 and TRBJ1-2, with D hard to call. This CDR3 comprises 15 residues. The germline CDR1 and CDR2 sequences are MNHEY and SVGAGI. Trimming removed 4 bases at V and 0 bases at J, with 12 bases between. In DNA form, the CDR3 reads TGTGCCAGCAGTTTCGAACGCACATCTAACTATGGCTACACCTTC. As protein: CASSFERTSNYGYTF.

This clone showed up just a few times. V gene TRBV6-1 combines with J gene TRBJ2-3; the D gene is possibly TRBD1 (5 bases). V dropped 4 bases and J dropped 4 bases, with 9 bases sitting between them. The germline V gene encodes CDR1 MNHNS and CDR2 SASEGT. This CDR3 comprises 13 residues. The DNA for the CDR3 is TGTGCCAGCAGTGGGGGCAGCCCAGATACGCAGTATTTT. Its translation is CASSGGSPDTQYF.